The 6 T cell receptor beta chains below all came from one sample that was sequenced in a study of shared clonotypes between healthy human individuals. The data were produced by immunoSEQ multiplex PCR, yet TCRdb's version contains in-frame clones alone and is incomplete. The sample lists roughly 2,300,000 clones, under 95% seen once, with 0.3% to 0.45% in the top ten. Sequencing was done on a sample of naive CD4+ T cells from PBMCs. Specified subset: CD45RA+ positively selected. The receptors here all came from a young man in good health. Some clones in this sample may be carry-over from other donors' samples.

This chain links TRBV6-6 with TRBJ2-7; D assignment may be TRBD1 or TRBD2 (5 bases each). Germline assignment: CDR1 MNHNY and CDR2 SVGAGI (reference sequence). The V gene lost 6 bases and the J gene lost 5 bases, with 17 bases spanning the gap. The CDR3 contains 14 residues. The DNA for the CDR3 is TGTGCCAGCAGGGGGACCGCTGTAGTAGACGAGCAGTACTTC. Translated, it gives CASRGTAVVDEQYF.

This chain connects TRBV5-8 to TRBJ1-2, with a weak D call TRBD1 (5 bases). The CDR3 extends over 12 amino acids. The germline gives CDR1 SGHTS, CDR2 YDEGEE. V was cut by 4 bases and J by 8 bases, with 12 bases left in between. CDR3 sequence reads: CASSVSGGGYTF. The CDR3 nucleotides read TGTGCCAGCAGCGTGAGCGGGGGAGGCTACACCTTC.

This chain joins TRBV5-4 and TRBJ2-3, with a weak D call TRBD1 (7 bases). Between the trimmed V and J ends, which lost 3 bases and 5 bases, there was a span of 13 bases. This CDR3 region has 14 residues. Germline-derived CDR1 and CDR2 are SGHNT and YYREEE (reference sequence). The CDR3 bases are TGTGCCAGCAGCTCCCGGCAGGGGGGAGATACGCAGTATTTT. This codes for CASSSRQGGDTQYF.

The V and J genes are TRBV5-1 and TRBJ1-1; 7 nucleotides line up with TRBD1. CDR1 and CDR2 (germline): SGHRS, YFSETQ. This CDR3 spans 16 amino acids. V lost 3 bases to trimming and J lost 4 bases; unmatched junction nucleotides: 12. For the CDR3, the DNA is TGCGCCAGCAGCTCAATACAGGGGACGGGAGGCACTGAAGCTTTCTTT. Translation gives CASSSIQGTGGTEAFF.

In the case of this clone: This CDR3 is also generated by other DNA sequences in the sample. V and J are TRBV5-4 and TRBJ2-3; 16 bases fit TRBD2. The CDR3 has 17 residues. V lost 3 bases, J lost 1 base, and 2 bases stayed unmatched. Germline lookup yields CDR1 SGHNT and CDR2 YYREEE (reference sequence). This CDR3 reads CASSSGLAGGGTDTQYF. As DNA, the CDR3 is TGTGCCAGCAGCTCGGGACTAGCGGGAGGGGGCACAGATACGCAGTATTTT.

The chain uses TRBV6-1 and TRBJ2-1; the match to TRBD2 covers 9 bases. From germline, CDR1 is MNHNS and CDR2 SASEGT. The V segment lost 7 bases and the J segment 5 bases; nucleotides outside the gene matches: 9. The length of the CDR3 is 15 residues. CDR3 in amino acids: CASTPKREVNNEQFF. DNA for the CDR3: TGTGCCAGCACCCCTAAGCGGGAGGTCAACAATGAGCAGTTCTTC.